This TCR beta chain originates from a study of human CD8 memory T cell subsets. Study-level findings and limits: From the Chao1 estimates, stem-like memory T cells appeared to be more diverse than precursor exhausted T cells.

UMI-labeled 5' RACE produced the TCR beta libraries. Authors' data handling: Every library of TCR beta sequences contained functional CDR3 beta clonotypes numbering between roughly 3,000 and 20,000. Following a re-call of the 5' RACE reads, TCRdb has one entry per CDR3 protein and lacks DNA. The V and J calls follow TCRdb's processing rather than the paper's. The sample data list about 10,000 distinct CDR3 sequences. Comment on this clonotype: The antigen is undetermined.

The length of the CDR3 is 11 residues. CDR1 is SNHLY and CDR2 is FYNNEI in the germline V gene. The J gene is TRBJ2-1, the V gene TRBV2; TCRdb outputs TRBD2, but without DNA this stays unchecked. The receptor was isolated from a human donor in good health. Material: CD8+ stem-like memory T cells (TSCM and TCM) sorted from PBMCs. The subset was: stem-like memory CD8 T cells (TSTEM), CCR7+ PD-1- TIGIT-. The CDR3 protein is CASRGGVEQFF.